The source of this TCR beta chain is a study of T cells in Graves' hyperthyroidism and ophthalmopathy. The study's findings and limits: Blood also held most thyroid clonotypes expanded beyond 0.001. The model identified upcoming ophthalmopathy a median approximately six months ahead of onset.

The germline gives CDR1 SGHRS, CDR2 YFSETQ. The CDR3 loop spans 16 amino acids. With V trimmed by 2 bases and J by 6 bases, 6 bases remained unmatched. The cohort's ophthalmopathy patients, a group with duration under 3 months, had a Clinical Activity Score of at least 3 and a NOSPECS grade of at least 4. The PBMCs were taken from approximately 9 ml of fresh peripheral blood. RNA transcripts yielded amplified TCR beta CDR3 regions. Carried out on the TCR CDR3, a first-round RT-PCR used the HTBI primer set. Each CDR3 protein is one row after TCRdb ran MiXCR on the multiplex PCR reads. The sample records about 600,000 distinct CDR3 sequences, 13% to 15% being singletons. This clonotype was picked up many times. Its specificity is unknown.

What was sequenced was blood. This clonotype was obtained from a woman in her 50s with Graves' ophthalmopathy. The J gene is TRBJ2-3, the V gene TRBV5-1, with 13 bases lining up with TRBD2. The CDR3 sequence is CASSLPGLAGFDTQYF. In nucleotides, the CDR3 is TGCGCCAGCAGCTTACCGGGACTAGCGGGATTCGATACGCAGTATTTT.